The clone carrying this T cell receptor beta chain has a handful of counts. Its matching antigen is unknown. Treatment in this sample: approximately 11-day PBMC culture with coronavirus spike peptide pools or control peptides (ViraFEST assay). During the years 2011-2018, before the COVID-19 pandemic, the unexposed donor's CD4+ T cells were collected. Negative selection was the method that isolated CD4+ T cells after around 9 days of culture. These data are taken from a study of vaccination and CD4 T cells after COVID-19. As for the study in general: Between diagnosis and the drawing of post-COVID samples lay a median roughly 91 days (range 35 to 161). Stimulation of the cells used overlapping spike peptide pools from SARS-CoV-2 and from the common cold coronaviruses HCoV-NL63, HCoV-OC43 and HCoV-229E.

Sequencing of DNA taken from cultured CD4+ T cells relied on the Oncomine TCR Beta short-read assay. Scientists extracted genomic DNA from CD4+ T cells grown in culture. TCRdb re-called the PCR reads through MiXCR, storing one row per CDR3 protein. The repertoire consists of approximately 10,000 distinct CDR3 sequences, with about 40% occurring once and the leading ten covering roughly 14%. Trimming shortened V by 8 bases and J by 0 bases, and 13 bases separated the two germline ends. There are 13 residues in the CDR3. Germline assignment: CDR1 DFQATT and CDR2 SNEGSKA (reference sequence). Sequencing was done on a sample of CD4+ T cells from blood, cultured in vitro. The chain uses TRBV20-1 and TRBJ1-1; no reliable D call. The origin of this receptor is a human donor in good health. CDR3 region: CSPRDPVNTEAFF. The CDR3 nucleotides are TGCAGTCCTCGAGATCCGGTGAACACTGAAGCTTTCTTT.